Sequencing of this T cell receptor beta chain was carried out in a study of T cell responses to AZD1222 COVID-19 vaccine. Findings and caveats of the study: Baseline seropositivity characterized only six AZD1222 recipients. Donors skewed white British and female; clonal diversity was possibly underestimated.

On this clone: Its antigen is currently unknown.

The J segment lost 1 base and the V segment lost 3 bases, leaving 4 bases of the junction unmatched. Germline CDR1 reads GTSNPN; CDR2 reads SVGIG (reference sequence). CDR3 length: 14 amino acids. Profiling relied on immunoSEQ multiplex PCR, and the TCRdb table lists in-frame clones only, not all of them. The sample shows 100,000 to 150,000 clones, 88% of them seen only once. The source of this sequence is an adult who received the AZD1222 COVID-19 vaccine. The gene calls are TRBV30 and TRBJ1-1; 8 nucleotides line up with TRBD1. The sample consisted of peripheral blood, taken 28 days after the second AZD1222 dose. CDR3 nucleotide sequence: TGTGCCTGGAGCCCGGGGACAGGGAACACTGAAGCTTTCTTT. It is translated as CAWSPGTGNTEAFF.